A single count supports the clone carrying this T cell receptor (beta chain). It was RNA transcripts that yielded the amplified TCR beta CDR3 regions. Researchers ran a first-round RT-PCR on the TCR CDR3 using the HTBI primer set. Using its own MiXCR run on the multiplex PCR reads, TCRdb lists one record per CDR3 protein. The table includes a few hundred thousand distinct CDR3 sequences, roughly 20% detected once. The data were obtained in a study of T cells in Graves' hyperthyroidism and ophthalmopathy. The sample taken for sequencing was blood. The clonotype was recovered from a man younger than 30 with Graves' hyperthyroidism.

The CDR3 here is CASSYSGWNTEAFF. The CDR3 bases are TGTGCCAGCAGTTACTCCGGGTGGAACACTGAAGCTTTCTTT. This chain connects TRBV6-5 to TRBJ1-1, with D unclear. Germline CDR1 MNHEY, CDR2 SVGAGI. Trimming took 0 bases from V and 1 from J, leaving 6 bases between them. The length of the CDR3 is 14 residues.